The clone carrying this TCR beta chain has ten or more counts. Its antigen is as yet unknown. This record comes from a study of T cells in Graves' hyperthyroidism and ophthalmopathy. Overall study: Peripheral blood was drawn at first diagnosis, prior to all treatment. Study-wide findings and caveats: Before onset, by a median of about six months, the model predicted ophthalmopathy.

Amplification of TCR beta CDR3 regions was performed using RNA transcripts as template. Using the HTBI primer set, a first-round RT-PCR was run on the TCR CDR3. Using its own MiXCR run on the multiplex PCR reads, TCRdb lists one record per CDR3 protein. Here the sample spans hundreds of thousands of distinct CDR3 sequences, roughly 14% being singletons. Sequencing input: blood. This clonotype was sampled from a man aged 18 to 30 with Graves' ophthalmopathy.

The DNA for the CDR3 is TGCGCCAGCAGCCAGCGGGGGGGTTTGGAGACCCAGTACTTC. As protein: CASSQRGGLETQYF. The rearrangement links TRBV5-1 to TRBJ2-5; TRBD2 aligns across 10 bases. Trimming took 4 bases from V and 5 from J; bases not matched to a gene: 5. This CDR3 spans 14 amino acids. CDR1 SGHRS and CDR2 YFSETQ come from the germline V gene.